These T cell receptor beta chains were read from a single sample in a study of cytomegalovirus exposure and HLA in healthy donors. Sequencing used immunoSEQ multiplex PCR; TCRdb keeps in-frame clones, though not all of them. The sample carries 150,000 to 180,000 clones, about 68% recorded once. The specimen sequenced was PBMCs. Receptor source: a man between 18 and 35 years old in good health and CMV-seronegative. The CDR3 runs from the conserved cysteine through the conserved F or W. Fields, in order: V gene, D gene, clone size, J gene, CDR3 DNA, CDR3 protein. The D gene is left open where the match is weak. Clone size, where shown, is once, few, many, or a class for clones that have expanded.

V: TRBV2; D: TRBD1; size: NA; J: TRBJ1-6; DNA: TGTGCCAGCAGTGAAGCGCAGACAGGGAGGCATTCACCCCTCCACTTT; CDR3: CASSEAQTGRHSPLHF
V: TRBV5-1; D: TRBD2; size: NA; J: TRBJ2-3; DNA: TGCGCCAGCAGCGGACTAGCAGCAGATACGCAGTATTTT; CDR3: CASSGLAADTQYF
V: TRBV7-8; D: NA; size: NA; J: TRBJ1-5; DNA: TGTGCCAGCAGACCTTACGGACAGCTTTATAGCAATCAGCCCCAGCATTTT; CDR3: CASRPYGQLYSNQPQHF
V: TRBV4-3; D: TRBD1; size: NA; J: TRBJ1-4; DNA: TGCGCCAGCAGCGGAGAAGGGGGCTATGGTGAAAAACTGTTTTTT; CDR3: CASSGEGGYGEKLFF
V: TRBV19; D: TRBD1; size: NA; J: TRBJ1-6; DNA: TGTGCCAGTAGTAGCGACAGGGGGCAGTCTTCACCCCTCCACTTT; CDR3: CASSSDRGQSSPLHF
V: TRBV9; D: TRBD2; size: few; J: TRBJ2-7; DNA: TGTGCCAGCAGTGCGTCAAGCGGGGTCTCCTACGAGCAGTACTTC; CDR3: CASSASSGVSYEQYF
V: TRBV5-4; D: TRBD2; size: NA; J: TRBJ2-7; DNA: TGTGCCAGCAGCTTCAAGCGTACACCGGGACTAGCGTTAGTCTACGAGCAGTACTTC; CDR3: CASSFKRTPGLALVYEQYF
V: TRBV27; D: TRBD1; size: once; J: TRBJ2-4; DNA: TGTGCCAGCAGCCCCAGGACAGGGCGCTTCCCTCCGGCCAAAAACATTCAGTACTTC; CDR3: CASSPRTGRFPPAKNIQYF
V: TRBV19; D: TRBD1; size: NA; J: TRBJ1-5; DNA: TGTGCCAGTAGTATAGATCCCCCGGCGGGGACAGGGAGCAATCAGCCCCAGCATTTT; CDR3: CASSIDPPAGTGSNQPQHF
V: TRBV27; D: NA; size: few; J: TRBJ2-7; DNA: TGTGCCAGCAGCCCTCTCGGACTCTCCTACGAGCAGTACTTC; CDR3: CASSPLGLSYEQYF
V: TRBV29-1; D: TRBD2; size: NA; J: TRBJ2-7; DNA: TGCAGCGTTGAACCGGAGACTAGCGGGAGTACCTACGAGCAGTACTTC; CDR3: CSVEPETSGSTYEQYF
V: TRBV6-1; D: NA; size: NA; J: TRBJ1-5; DNA: TGTGCCAGCAGTGAATGGGGCCAGCCCCAGCATTTC; CDR3: CASSEWGQPQHF
V: TRBV2; D: TRBD2; size: NA; J: TRBJ2-3; DNA: TGTGCCAGCAGTGACGGCGGGAGATCCTCAGATACGCAGTATTTT; CDR3: CASSDGGRSSDTQYF
V: TRBV5-1; D: NA; size: NA; J: TRBJ2-3; DNA: TGCGCCAGCAGCTTGGGTTTCGGCACAGATACGCAGTATTTT; CDR3: CASSLGFGTDTQYF
V: TRBV5-5; D: TRBD1; size: few; J: TRBJ2-7; DNA: TGTGCCAGCAGCTCTCTGGACAGGGGAGGGGGTTACGAGCAGTACTTC; CDR3: CASSSLDRGGGYEQYF
V: TRBV9; D: NA; size: once; J: TRBJ1-2; DNA: TGTGCCAGCAGCGTAGGCGGGGGCACCAACTATGGCTACACCTTC; CDR3: CASSVGGGTNYGYTF
V: TRBV28; D: NA; size: NA; J: TRBJ2-7; DNA: TGTGCCAGCAGTTTAGGACAGAATATGTACGAGCAGTACTTC; CDR3: CASSLGQNMYEQYF
V: TRBV9; D: TRBD2; size: NA; J: TRBJ2-1; DNA: TGTGCCAGCAGCGTAGAGGGCGGGAGTGTGGATGAGCAGTTCTTC; CDR3: CASSVEGGSVDEQFF
V: TRBV21-1; D: NA; size: NA; J: TRBJ2-6; DNA: TGTGCCAGCAGGCCCAGGGCACTAAATAGATCTGGGGCCAACGTCCTGACTTTC; CDR3: CASRPRALNRSGANVLTF
V: TRBV2; D: NA; size: once; J: TRBJ2-7; DNA: TGTGCCAGCCAGACCTACGAGCAGTACTTC; CDR3: CASQTYEQYF
V: TRBV27; D: TRBD1; size: NA; J: TRBJ2-5; DNA: TGTGCCAGCAGTTTTGCCGGCAGGGGGCCAGAAGAGACCCAGTACTTC; CDR3: CASSFAGRGPEETQYF
V: TRBV7-9; D: NA; size: NA; J: TRBJ2-2; DNA: TGTGCCAGCAGCTACGGGACCGGGGAGCTGTTTTTT; CDR3: CASSYGTGELFF
V: TRBV15; D: TRBD1; size: NA; J: TRBJ2-7; DNA: TGTGCCACTCGGCAGACAGGGGACTACGAGCAGTACTTC; CDR3: CATRQTGDYEQYF
V: TRBV27; D: TRBD1; size: NA; J: TRBJ2-7; DNA: TGTGCCAGCAGTTTGACCGGGACAGGGGTTCGGGAGCAGTACTTC; CDR3: CASSLTGTGVREQYF
V: TRBV10-3; D: NA; size: NA; J: TRBJ2-7; DNA: TGTGCCATCAGGGAGATGGCAGGGGGGCAATCCTACGAGCAGTACTTC; CDR3: CAIREMAGGQSYEQYF
V: TRBV11-2; D: NA; size: NA; J: TRBJ1-2; DNA: TGTGCCAGCAGCGCAATGGGGCGTGGGGCTAACTATGGCTACACCTTC; CDR3: CASSAMGRGANYGYTF
V: TRBV4-3; D: TRBD2; size: NA; J: TRBJ2-7; DNA: TGCGCCAGCAGCCCAGAAAGCGGGGGCCTTGTCTACGAGCAGTACTTC; CDR3: CASSPESGGLVYEQYF
V: TRBV29-1; D: NA; size: NA; J: TRBJ1-4; DNA: TGCAGCGTTGAGAGCGAAAAACTGTTTTTT; CDR3: CSVESEKLFF
V: TRBV6-5; D: NA; size: NA; J: TRBJ2-7; DNA: TGTGCCAGCAGTTACCTCGACAGGCCCTACGAGCAGTACTTC; CDR3: CASSYLDRPYEQYF
V: TRBV7-2; D: NA; size: once; J: TRBJ2-5; DNA: TGTGCCAGCAGCTTAGTGGCCGAGGGCGTGGAGACCCAGTACTTC; CDR3: CASSLVAEGVETQYF
V: TRBV5-1; D: NA; size: NA; J: TRBJ2-7; DNA: TGCGCCAGCAGCTTGTCGTCGGGGTACGAGCAGTACTTC; CDR3: CASSLSSGYEQYF
V: TRBV30; D: NA; size: NA; J: TRBJ1-3; DNA: TGTGCCTGGAGCCTCGGGGATTCTGGAAACACCATATATTTT; CDR3: CAWSLGDSGNTIYF
V: TRBV6-5; D: NA; size: NA; J: TRBJ1-1; DNA: TGTGCCAGCAGTTACACCCAGGGGTGGACTGAAGCTTTCTTT; CDR3: CASSYTQGWTEAFF
V: TRBV4-3; D: NA; size: NA; J: TRBJ1-2; DNA: TGCGCCAGCAGCCAAGATGTTGGTCTTACAGGGAAGATCTCACACACCTTC; CDR3: CASSQDVGLTGKISHTF
V: TRBV7-9; D: NA; size: NA; J: TRBJ1-5; DNA: TGTGCCAGCAGCCCCGATCCCTACCAGCCCCAGCATTTT; CDR3: CASSPDPYQPQHF
V: TRBV19; D: NA; size: once; J: TRBJ2-7; DNA: TGTGCCAGCGCAGGGGATCCCTACGAGCAGTACTTC; CDR3: CASAGDPYEQYF
V: TRBV27; D: NA; size: NA; J: TRBJ2-4; DNA: TGTGCCAGCAGTTTATCCGTACGAGGGGGGGACATTCAGTACTTC; CDR3: CASSLSVRGGDIQYF
V: TRBV10-3; D: NA; size: NA; J: TRBJ2-1; DNA: TGTGCCATCAGTGTATTACCCTCGAGCTCCTACAATGAGCAGTTCTTC; CDR3: CAISVLPSSSYNEQFF
V: TRBV5-8; D: TRBD2; size: once; J: TRBJ2-2; DNA: TGTGCCAGCAGCCCCGGACTAGTTGACACCGGGGAGCTGTTTTTT; CDR3: CASSPGLVDTGELFF
V: TRBV11-3; D: NA; size: NA; J: TRBJ2-2; DNA: TGTGCCAGCAGCTTAGGGACATTGAACACCGGGGAGCTGTTTTTT; CDR3: CASSLGTLNTGELFF
V: TRBV7-6; D: TRBD1; size: few; J: TRBJ1-5; DNA: TGTGCCAGCAGCCACAGGGGAGCCCTCATTCTTCATCAGCCCCAGCATTTT; CDR3: CASSHRGALILHQPQHF
V: TRBV7-2; D: TRBD2; size: NA; J: TRBJ2-5; DNA: TGTGCCAGCAGCTTAGGGACTAGCGGGAGCGGTGAGCAGTACTTC; CDR3: CASSLGTSGSGEQYF